This T cell receptor beta chain emerged from a study of T cells after yellow fever vaccination. Whole-study results and caveats: In post-booster samples, most primary-vaccination clones reappeared (96% CD4, roughly 89% CD8). Overall, a small share of clonotypes was seen in both CD4 and CD8 compartments.

5'RACE template switching generated TCR cDNA, adding a universal primer site and UMIs. TCRdb re-analysed the 5' RACE reads in MiXCR, keeping a single row per CDR3 protein. In the table there are 300,000 to 350,000 distinct CDR3 sequences, under 5% of which are singletons. Per the germline V gene, CDR1 is SGHRS and CDR2 is YFSETQ. This CDR3 is built from 15 residues. V was shortened by 0 bases and J by 4 bases, with 13 bases between the two germline ends. As to this clonotype: What it binds is unknown.

The origin of this receptor is a man younger than 35 who received the YFV17D yellow fever vaccine. The chain employs TRBV5-1 and TRBJ1-1, with D perhaps matching TRBD1 (6 bases). Source: PBMCs, taken 5 days after the yellow fever booster vaccination. The chain's CDR3 is CASSLVQGLGTEAFF. The CDR3 DNA is TGCGCCAGCAGCTTGGTACAGGGTTTGGGCACTGAAGCTTTCTTT. Filled out from reference TRBV5-1 and TRBJ1-1, the complete variable domain reads KAGVTQTPRYLIKTRGQQVTLSCSPISGHRSVSWYQQTPGQGLQFLFEYFSETQRNKGNFPGRFSGRQFSNSRSEMNVSTLELGDSALYLCASSLVQGLGTEAFFGQGTRLTVV.